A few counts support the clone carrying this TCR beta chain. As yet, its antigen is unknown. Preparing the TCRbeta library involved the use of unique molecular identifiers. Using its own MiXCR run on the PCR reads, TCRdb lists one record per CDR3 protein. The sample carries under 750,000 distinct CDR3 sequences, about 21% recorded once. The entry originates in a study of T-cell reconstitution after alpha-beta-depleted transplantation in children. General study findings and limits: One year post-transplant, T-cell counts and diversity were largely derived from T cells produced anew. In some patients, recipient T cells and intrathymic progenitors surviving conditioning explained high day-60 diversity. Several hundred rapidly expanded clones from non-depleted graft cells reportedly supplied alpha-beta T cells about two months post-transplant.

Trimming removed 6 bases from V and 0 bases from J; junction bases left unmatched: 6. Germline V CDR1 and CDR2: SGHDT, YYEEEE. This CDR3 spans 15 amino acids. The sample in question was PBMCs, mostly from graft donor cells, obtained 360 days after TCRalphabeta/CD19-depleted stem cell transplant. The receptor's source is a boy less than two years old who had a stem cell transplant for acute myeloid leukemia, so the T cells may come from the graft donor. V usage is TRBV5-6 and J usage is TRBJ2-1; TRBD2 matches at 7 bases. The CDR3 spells CASTPGGSSYNEQFF. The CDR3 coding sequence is TGTGCCAGCACCCCGGGGGGTAGCTCCTACAATGAGCAGTTCTTC.